The 15 T cell receptor beta chains below were found in one sample sequenced in a study of T cells expressing NK-cell markers. TCRdb reprocessed the 5' RACE reads and reports one entry per CDR3 protein, with no DNA. Its listing shows 500,000 to 700,000 distinct CDR3 sequences. Sequencing input: blood T cells: a sorted CD56 or NKG2C T cell subset, CD4+ or CD8+ T cells, or bulk PBMC T cells (not recorded which). The receptors were gathered from a man between 18 and 29 years old in good health.

This chain joins TRBV5-1 and TRBJ2-1. The CDR3 has 13 amino acids. Germline-derived CDR1 and CDR2 are SGHRS and YFSETQ. The chain's CDR3 is CASLLAPNNEQFF.

The chain employs TRBV6-5 and TRBJ1-1; TCRdb's D call, TRBD1, is unchecked because there is no DNA. Germline V gives CDR1 MNHEY, CDR2 SVGAGI. The CDR3 loop spans 19 amino acids. The CDR3: CASSYSEIVGTGANTEAFF.

CDR3 amino acids: CASSLSPLERSILNEQFF. The chain combines TRBV28 with TRBJ2-1. Germline V gene lookup returns CDR1 MDHEN and CDR2 SYDVKM. The CDR3 has 18 residues.

This rearrangement joins TRBV24-1 to TRBJ2-5; TCRdb names TRBD1, which stays unverified in the absence of DNA. Germline CDR1 and CDR2: KGHDR and SFDVKD. The CDR3 loop spans 15 amino acids. Here the CDR3 reads CATSDLKGAVETQYF.

The chain employs TRBV4-1 and TRBJ2-5. This CDR3 contains 13 residues. Germline assignment: CDR1 MGHRA and CDR2 YSYEKL. CDR3 sequence reads: CASSPFSRETQYF.

The rearrangement joins TRBV7-9 to TRBJ2-3; TCRdb designates TRBD2, a call that cannot be tested without DNA. This CDR3 has 17 amino acids. Germline CDR1 reads SEHNR; CDR2 reads FQNEAQ (reference sequence). CDR3 sequence: CASSPPLGQRSTDTQYF.

The chain combines TRBV10-3 with TRBJ2-1; the D gene TCRdb calls, TRBD1, cannot be checked with no DNA. Germline lookup yields CDR1 ENHRY and CDR2 SYGVKD. CDR3 size: 16 residues. CDR3 residues: CAISVTEGGDPSEQFF.

V and J are TRBV24-1 and TRBJ2-2. CDR1 KGHDR and CDR2 SFDVKD come from the germline V gene. This CDR3 is built from 16 residues. The CDR3 protein is CATSDFPKGQAGELFF.

V and J are TRBV6-5 and TRBJ2-3; with no DNA, the TCRdb D assignment of TRBD1 cannot be verified. The CDR3 runs to 17 residues. The germline gives CDR1 MNHEY, CDR2 SVGAGI. The CDR3 loop reads CASSYALRGFVPDTQYF.

The chain recombines TRBV9 with TRBJ2-5; there is no DNA to check the TCRdb D call of TRBD1. Germline assignment: CDR1 SGDLS and CDR2 YYNGEE. CDR3 size: 13 residues. CDR3 residues: CASGVTGSETQYF.

This chain joins TRBV20-1 and TRBJ1-5; TCRdb's D call of TRBD1 is untestable without DNA. Germline CDR1 reads DFQATT; CDR2 reads SNEGSKA (reference sequence). The CDR3 covers 15 residues. CDR3 residues: CSATTPGQVNQPQHF.

The chain is built from TRBV11-2 and TRBJ1-1; absent DNA, TCRdb's TRBD1 call cannot be checked. The CDR3 totals 15 residues. CDR1 is SGHAT, CDR2 FQNNGV, per germline. CDR3: CASSQSGGTNTEAFF.

The rearrangement joins TRBV29-1 to TRBJ2-6. Germline loops: CDR1 SQVTM, CDR2 ANQGSEA. The CDR3 length is 16 residues. CDR3 protein: CSVAGTESSGANVLTF. Together with reference TRBV29-1 and TRBJ2-6, the CDR3 gives the full variable domain: SAVISQKPSRDICQRGTSLTIQCQVDSQVTMMFWYRQQPGQSLTLIATANQGSEATYESGFVIDKFPISRPNLTFSTLTVSNMSPEDSSIYLCSVAGTESSGANVLTFGAGSRLTVL.

The rearrangement joins TRBV30 to TRBJ2-3; without DNA, the TCRdb call of TRBD1 cannot be checked. Germline V gives CDR1 GTSNPN, CDR2 SVGIG (reference sequence). This CDR3 has 14 residues. CDR3 in amino acids: CAWSVRRGRDTQYF.

The rearrangement joins TRBV6-1 to TRBJ2-5; the TCRdb D gene call, TRBD2, has no DNA to confirm it. Germline assignment: CDR1 MNHNS and CDR2 SASEGT. The CDR3 has 15 amino acids. The CDR3 sequence is CASSEVQGGQETQYF.